Detailed here is one T cell receptor (beta chain). These data come from a study of blood T cell repertoires in COVID-19. Per germline, CDR1 KGHDR and CDR2 SFDVKD. The CDR3 contains 16 residues. Trimming cost V 0 bases and J 8 bases; bases outside gene matches: 7. The data were produced by immunoSEQ multiplex PCR, yet TCRdb's version contains in-frame clones alone and is incomplete. Of around 170,000 clones in the sample, 84% were seen once. This clonotype was sampled from a man between 18 and 35 years old with active or convalescent COVID-19. The chain is built from TRBV24-1 and TRBJ2-1, with TRBD1 matching over 9 bases. The material sequenced was peripheral blood. The CDR3 sequence: CATSDLGTGKIDEQFF. The CDR3 nucleotides read TGTGCCACCAGTGATTTGGGGACAGGGAAAATCGATGAGCAGTTCTTC.